This T cell receptor beta chain is drawn from a study of T cell responses to AZD1222 COVID-19 vaccine. Germline values: CDR1 SSHAT, CDR2 FNYEAQ (reference sequence). The ends were cut back, 3 bases at V and 8 bases at J, with 11 bases in the middle. The CDR3 extends over 13 amino acids. Sequencing used immunoSEQ multiplex PCR; TCRdb keeps in-frame clones, though not all of them. The table has tens of thousands of clones, approximately 85% seen once. The study's findings and limits: White British people made up most donors, females outnumbered males, and clonal diversity was possibly underestimated. Sampling that yielded the repertoires occurred only after the peak T cell response.

Some second doses came at about 4 weeks and others at about 12 weeks; these were pooled. Worth noting for this clone: As yet, its antigen is unknown.

The origin of this receptor is an adult who received the AZD1222 COVID-19 vaccine. The source was peripheral blood, collected 28 days after the second AZD1222 dose. The rearrangement uses TRBV7-7 and TRBJ2-1; D is uncertain. The CDR3: CASSFSADDEQFF. DNA of the CDR3: TGTGCCAGCAGCTTCTCGGCGGACGATGAGCAGTTCTTC.